This T cell receptor (beta chain) was captured in a study of shared clonotypes between healthy human individuals (dated by TCRdb to 2018 to 2020). At the level of the whole study: The cohort comprised a couple of women and three men aged 18 to 49 years. For each donor, CD4 naive and CD4 memory were each given three plates, CD8 naive was given two plates, and CD8 memory was given one plate. Blood TCR repertoires of a handful of healthy adults were deeply sequenced to estimate repertoire size and the extent of clonotype sharing between individuals. To increase sequencing depth and limit assay-specific biases, different laboratories used diverse techniques to prepare libraries and sequence TCR repertoires. Leukapheresis yielded between about 0.85 and 10 billion PBMCs per donor.

As encoded in the germline V gene, CDR1 is SQVTM while CDR2 is ANQGSEA. The CDR3 holds 12 amino acids from the cysteine to the phenylalanine. The DNA shown is the 36-base CDR3, in frame from base 1. Trimming costs V 1 base and J 7 bases, and their ends lie 10 bases apart. Overall study outcomes, separate from this receptor: Higher generation probabilities were observed for clonotypes shared by all four sorted-subset donors than for non-shared clonotypes. Only blood was sampled, and tissue TCR repertoires likely differ from those in blood. Pairwise subsampling indicated that sequencing depth was expected to affect the degree of clonotype sharing among donors. Even with the large sequencing depth, rarefaction of the sorted-subset datasets indicated that sequencing was incomplete. Naive subsets generally had larger estimated clonotype richness than memory subsets did. The genetic and exposure-history diversity represented was limited by the small number of donors. Sharing across a few donors was observed for roughly 5% of naive CD4, 3% to 3.5% of naive CD8, 2% to 2.5% of memory CD4, and around 0.4% of memory CD8 clonotypes.

For the CD8 naive samples, CD45RO-negative cells were positively selected for CCR7, yielding a CD45RA+CCR7+ population from which TemRA cells were excluded. The donors were healthy, HIV-negative adults who had no recently reported acute infections or vaccinations. Every donor was a Caucasian adult living in Nashville, Tennessee, USA. After blood collection by leukapheresis, PBMCs were isolated using Ficoll-Histopaque density gradient centrifugation and then cryopreserved in the vapor phase of liquid nitrogen. Analytical flow cytometry was used to check the purity and quantity of every magnetically sorted T cell population. From each sorted fraction, genomic DNA was isolated and quantified by UV absorbance on a Nanodrop 2000c. Using the deep immunoSEQ assay, TCR CDR3 regions were amplified from genomic DNA by multiplex PCR. Genomic DNA extracted from each cell subset was distributed evenly over all wells of several immunoSEQ 96-well plates, and each plate served as one replicate. Each replicate PCR for sorted subsets received about 180 ng genomic DNA, equal to tens of thousands of T cell genomes. Purified libraries were measured with a Qubit 3.0 fluorometer, size-checked on a Bioanalyzer 2100, and measured again with the KAPA Library Quantification kit. Each immunoSEQ 96-well plate was sequenced on its own single-read 150-cycle Illumina NextSeq 550 flow cell. Regarding the original processing steps: Because only junctional sequences without quality scores were contained in the immunoSEQ output, filtering matching that applied to full-length reads could not be performed. Sequences were annotated with PyIR, a Python wrapper for IgBLAST v1.9, and V/J genes and CDR3 were assigned using IMGT germline references. Reads were removed for weak V/J assignments (E-value above 1e-6), missing CDR3, stop codons, out-of-frame junctions, or ambiguous translated residues. V3J clonotypes were defined as sequences sharing an identical inferred V gene, J gene, and CDR3 amino acid sequence. Percentage overlap between repertoires was calculated by dividing the number of shared unique clonotypes by the size of the smaller repertoire. Richness of each repertoire was evaluated using RTK rarefaction, the Chao1 estimator, and Recon v2.1 estimates of unobserved clonotypes. OLGA was used to compute generation probabilities for all TCRbeta clonotypes that the gDNA method yielded from a handful of donors. Held by TCRdb, this immuneACCESS table contains in-frame sequences only and omits some clones. Under half of the omission traces to an unresolved V gene where checked; the cause of the rest is unknown. V and J calls and clone size are copied from that table; D and trimming were computed from the DNA. This sample holds millions of clones; less than 95% were observed only once. Around 1.1% of the sample lies in the top ten.

With respect to this clone: This receptor's antigen is unknown. Base qualities are not at hand, and no much larger clone is one base apart. Other DNA sequences in the sample encode the same CDR3.

The V gene is TRBV29-1 and the J gene is TRBJ1-1; a confident D gene designation cannot be given. Sequencing input: naive CD8+ T cells sorted from blood. Per the publication, the cell subset or site label means: CD45RA+CCR7+. This sequence originates from a man younger than 30 in good health. Read as DNA, the sequence is TGCAGCGTTGAAGGGGCCGGGGATGAAGCTTTCTTT. The translation is CSVEGAGDEAFF. The CDR3 plus the reference TRBV29-1 and TRBJ1-1 genes for the other parts give the full variable domain: SAVISQKPSRDICQRGTSLTIQCQVDSQVTMMFWYRQQPGQSLTLIATANQGSEATYESGFVIDKFPISRPNLTFSTLTVSNMSPEDSSIYLCSVEGAGDEAFFGQGTRLTVV.